The 7 T cell receptor beta chains presented below share a single source sample, sequenced in a study of T cells in women clearing cervical HPV infection. The table came from immunoSEQ multiplex PCR; TCRdb's copy has only in-frame clones and leaves some out. Across about 16,000 clones, the top ten clones capture around 7.2% of the sample. Input material: blood buffy coat. These receptors were taken from a woman between 18 and 70 years old with a cervical HPV16 infection that either progressed to CIN3+ or cleared (not recorded which).

Comment on this clone: The read is 3 residues too short to cover the CDR3 end, so that end is filled in from the germline J gene. The chain has TRBV18 and TRBJ2-7, with D perhaps matching TRBD1 (5 bases). Trimming cost V 3 bases and J 6 bases, with 9 bases left between them. Germline values: CDR1 KGHSH, CDR2 LQKENI. This CDR3 is 12 amino acids long. The chain's CDR3 is CASSPSGSEQYF. The CDR3 DNA, read in part, is TGTGCCAGCTCACCTTCAGGGTCCGAG.

Concerning this clone: With the read ending 3 residues before the CDR3 end, the germline J gene is used to fill in that end. V usage is TRBV2 and J usage is TRBJ2-2, with D uncertain. The CDR3 spans 14 residues. V lost 4 bases to trimming and J lost 7 bases, with 13 bases between them. The germline V gene encodes CDR1 SNHLY and CDR2 FYNNEI. The sequenced part of the CDR3 DNA is TGTGCCAGCAGTGTAGTAGGGTTTAGCGGGGAG. It encodes CASSVVGFSGE. The complete CDR3 protein is CASSVVGFSGELFF. Supplemented by reference TRBV2 and TRBJ2-2, the full variable domain reads EPEVTQTPSHQVTQMGQEVILRCVPISNHLYFYWYRQILGQKVEFLVSFYNNEISEKSEIFDDQFSVERPDGSNFTLKIRSTKLEDSAMYFCASSVVGFSGELFFGEGSRLTVL.

Regarding this clone: The read is 3 residues too short to cover the CDR3 end, so that end is filled in from the germline J gene. The chain is built from TRBV5-6 and TRBJ1-2, with D unclear. Germline lookup yields CDR1 SGHDT and CDR2 YYEEEE. Trimming stripped 1 base from V and 4 bases from J, with 8 bases between. The CDR3 is 13 amino acids. CDR3 sequence reads: CASSLTRFYGYTF. The CDR3 bases that were read are TGTGCCAGCAGCTTGACCCGGTTCTATGGC.

Details on this clone: The read finishes 3 residues shy of the CDR3 end, and the germline J gene is used to complete it. This chain uses TRBV7-2 with TRBJ2-7, with D possibly matching TRBD2 (5 bases). CDR1 SGHTA and CDR2 FQGNSA come from the germline V gene. The CDR3 runs to 14 residues. Trimming shortened V by 5 bases and J by 1 base, and 12 bases separated the two germline ends. CDR3 protein: CASSLTDWSYEQYF. Incomplete CDR3 DNA: TGTGCCAGCAGCCTTACGGACTGGTCCTACGAG.

Worth noting for this clone: From the germline J gene comes the end of the CDR3, since the read stops 3 residues before it. The rearrangement joins TRBV6-2 or TRBV6-3 to TRBJ2-7, with unresolved D. V gave up 2 bases and J gave up 3 bases, with 11 bases separating them. Per the germline V gene, CDR1 is MNHEY and CDR2 is SVGEGT. This CDR3 is 14 amino acids long. CDR3 DNA, as far as it was read: TGTGCCAGCAGTTACGAGGCAGATCGCTACGAG. As protein: CASSYEADRYE. The entire CDR3 protein is CASSYEADRYEQYF.

On this clone: The read finishes 3 residues shy of the CDR3 end, and the germline J gene is used to complete it. This sequence joins TRBV13 and TRBJ2-3, with TRBD1 identical over 7 bases. Germline V CDR1 and CDR2: PRHDT, FYEKMQ (reference sequence). There are 20 residues in the CDR3. The trim removed 2 bases at V and 0 bases at J, leaving 17 bases unmatched. Partial CDR3 DNA: TGTGCCAGCAGCTTAACAAGATTAACAGGGGCGAGAACTAGCACAGATACG. Translation: CASSLTRLTGARTSTDT. The CDR3 reads in full as CASSLTRLTGARTSTDTQYF. The full variable domain, its missing parts supplied by reference TRBV13 and TRBJ2-3, is AAGVIQSPRHLIKEKRETATLKCYPIPRHDTVYWYQQGPGQDPQFLISFYEKMQSDKGSIPDRFSAQQFSDYHSELNMSSLELGDSALYFCASSLTRLTGARTSTDTQYFGPGTRLTVL.

The part of the CDR3 DNA that was read is TGTGCCAGTAGTATAGATGCGGCCACTGAA. Protein: CASSIDAATE. The entire CDR3 protein reads CASSIDAATEAFF. The chain joins TRBV19 to TRBJ1-1; D is ambiguous. The read gets to within 3 residues of the CDR3 end, and the germline J gene fills in the rest. The germline V gene has CDR1 LNHDA and CDR2 SQIVND (reference sequence). This CDR3 spans 13 amino acids. V was clipped by 0 bases and J by 4 bases, with 6 bases between them.